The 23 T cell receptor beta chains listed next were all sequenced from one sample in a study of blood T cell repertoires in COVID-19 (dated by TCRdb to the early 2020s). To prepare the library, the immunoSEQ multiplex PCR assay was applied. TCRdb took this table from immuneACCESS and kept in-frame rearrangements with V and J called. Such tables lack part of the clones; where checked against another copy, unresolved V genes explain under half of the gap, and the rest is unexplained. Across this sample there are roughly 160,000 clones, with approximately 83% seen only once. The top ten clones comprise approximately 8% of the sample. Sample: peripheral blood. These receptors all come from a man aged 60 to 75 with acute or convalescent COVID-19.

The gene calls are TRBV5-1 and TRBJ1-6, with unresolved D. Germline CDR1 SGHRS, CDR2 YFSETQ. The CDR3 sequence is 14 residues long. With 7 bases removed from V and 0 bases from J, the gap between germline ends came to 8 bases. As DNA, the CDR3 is TGCGCCAGCTCCTTTAGCTCCTATAATTCACCCCTCCACTTT. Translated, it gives CASSFSSYNSPLHF. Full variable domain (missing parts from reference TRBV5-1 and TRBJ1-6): KAGVTQTPRYLIKTRGQQVTLSCSPISGHRSVSWYQQTPGQGLQFLFEYFSETQRNKGNFPGRFSGRQFSNSRSEMNVSTLELGDSALYLCASSFSSYNSPLHFGNGTRLTVT.

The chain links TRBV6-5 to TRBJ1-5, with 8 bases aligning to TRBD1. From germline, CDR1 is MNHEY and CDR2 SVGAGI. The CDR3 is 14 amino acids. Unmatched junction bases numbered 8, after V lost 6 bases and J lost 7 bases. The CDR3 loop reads CASSPDRAGQPQHF. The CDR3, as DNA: TGTGCCAGCAGCCCGGACAGGGCTGGACAGCCCCAGCATTTT.

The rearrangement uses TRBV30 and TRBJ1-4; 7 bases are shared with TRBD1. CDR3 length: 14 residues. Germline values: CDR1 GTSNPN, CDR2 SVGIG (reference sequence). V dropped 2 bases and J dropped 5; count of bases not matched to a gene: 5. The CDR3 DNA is TGTGCCTGGAGTAGTGCAGGGGGGAATGAAAAACTGTTTTTT. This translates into CAWSSAGGNEKLFF. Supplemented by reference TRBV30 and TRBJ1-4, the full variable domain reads SQTIHQWPATLVQPVGSPLSLECTVEGTSNPNLYWYRQAAGRGLQLLFYSVGIGQISSEVPQNLSASRPQDRQFILSSKKLLLSDSGFYLCAWSSAGGNEKLFFGSGTQLSVL.

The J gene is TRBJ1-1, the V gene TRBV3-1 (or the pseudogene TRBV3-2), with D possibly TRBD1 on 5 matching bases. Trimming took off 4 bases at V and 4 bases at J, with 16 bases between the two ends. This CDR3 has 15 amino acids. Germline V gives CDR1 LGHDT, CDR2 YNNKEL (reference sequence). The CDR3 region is CASSLAGTGATEAFF. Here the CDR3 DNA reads TGTGCCAGCAGCCTCGCGGGGACCGGGGCCACTGAAGCTTTCTTT.

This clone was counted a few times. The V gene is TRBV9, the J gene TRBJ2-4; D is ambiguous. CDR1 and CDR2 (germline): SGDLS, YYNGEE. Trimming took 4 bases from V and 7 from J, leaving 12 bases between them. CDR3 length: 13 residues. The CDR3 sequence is CASSSSSGNIQYF. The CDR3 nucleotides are TGTGCCAGCAGCTCCTCCAGTGGTAACATTCAGTACTTC.

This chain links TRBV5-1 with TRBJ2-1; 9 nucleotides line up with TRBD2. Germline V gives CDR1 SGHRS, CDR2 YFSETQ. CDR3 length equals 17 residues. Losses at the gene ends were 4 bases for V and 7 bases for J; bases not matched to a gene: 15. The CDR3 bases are TGCGCCAGCAGCCCCCACCCCAGGGCGGGAGGGCCAAATGAGCAGTTCTTC. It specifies CASSPHPRAGGPNEQFF.

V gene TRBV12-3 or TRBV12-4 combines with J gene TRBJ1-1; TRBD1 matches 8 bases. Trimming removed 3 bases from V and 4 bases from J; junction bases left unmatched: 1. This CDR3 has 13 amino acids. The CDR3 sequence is CASSFDRGTEAFF. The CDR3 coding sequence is TGTGCCAGCAGTTTTGACAGGGGCACTGAAGCTTTCTTT.

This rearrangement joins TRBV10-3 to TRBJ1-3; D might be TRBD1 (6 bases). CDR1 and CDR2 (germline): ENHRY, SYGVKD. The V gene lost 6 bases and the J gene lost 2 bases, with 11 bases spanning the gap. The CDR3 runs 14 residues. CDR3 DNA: TGTGCCATCAGGGGGGGGCGGACTGGAAACACCATATATTTT. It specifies CAIRGGRTGNTIYF.

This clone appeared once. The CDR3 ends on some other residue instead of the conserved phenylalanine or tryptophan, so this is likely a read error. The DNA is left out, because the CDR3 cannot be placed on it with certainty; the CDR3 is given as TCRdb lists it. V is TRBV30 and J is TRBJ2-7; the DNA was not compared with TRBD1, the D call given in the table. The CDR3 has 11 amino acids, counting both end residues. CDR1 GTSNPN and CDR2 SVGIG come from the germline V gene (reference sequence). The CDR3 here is CAWGETGTLFL.

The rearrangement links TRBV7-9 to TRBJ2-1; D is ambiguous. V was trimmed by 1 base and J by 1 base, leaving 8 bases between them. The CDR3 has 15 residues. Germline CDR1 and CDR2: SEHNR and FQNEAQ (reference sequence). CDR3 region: CASSLGAPSYNEQFF. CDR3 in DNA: TGTGCCAGCAGCTTAGGAGCTCCGTCCTACAATGAGCAGTTCTTC.

The CDR3 DNA is TGTGCCACCAGTGATTTGGGGGGGGGCATTGCTTTCTTT. It is translated as CATSDLGGGIAFF. The chain is built from TRBV24-1 and TRBJ1-1; tentatively, D is TRBD1 (6 bases). CDR1 and CDR2 (germline): KGHDR, SFDVKD. V shed 0 bases and J shed 11 bases, with 12 bases lying between them. CDR3 size: 13 residues.

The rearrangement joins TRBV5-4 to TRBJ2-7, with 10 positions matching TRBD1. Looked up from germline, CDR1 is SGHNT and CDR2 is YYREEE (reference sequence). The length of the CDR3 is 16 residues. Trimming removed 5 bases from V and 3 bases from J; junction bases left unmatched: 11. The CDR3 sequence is CASRLQDRGTFYEQYF. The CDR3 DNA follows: TGTGCCAGCAGGTTACAGGACAGGGGGACTTTCTACGAGCAGTACTTC.

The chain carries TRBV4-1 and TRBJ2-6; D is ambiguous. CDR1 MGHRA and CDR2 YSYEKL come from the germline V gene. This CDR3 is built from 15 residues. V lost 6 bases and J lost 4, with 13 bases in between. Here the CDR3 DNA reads TGCGCCAGCAGTGACCGGCCAGGCGGGGCCAACGTCCTGACTTTC. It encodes CASSDRPGGANVLTF.

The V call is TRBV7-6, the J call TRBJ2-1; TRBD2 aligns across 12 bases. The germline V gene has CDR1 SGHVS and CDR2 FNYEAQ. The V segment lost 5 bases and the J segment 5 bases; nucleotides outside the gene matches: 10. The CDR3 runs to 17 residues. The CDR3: CASSAYTSGRSNNEQFF. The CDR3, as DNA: TGTGCCAGCAGCGCATACACTAGCGGGAGGTCTAACAATGAGCAGTTCTTC.

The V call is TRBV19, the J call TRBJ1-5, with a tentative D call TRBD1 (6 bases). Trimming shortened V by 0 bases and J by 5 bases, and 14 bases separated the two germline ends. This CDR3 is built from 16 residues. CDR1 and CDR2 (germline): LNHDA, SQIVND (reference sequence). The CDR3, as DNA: TGTGCCAGTAGTATAGACCGGGGGGGCCGGCATCAGCCCCAGCATTTT. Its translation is CASSIDRGGRHQPQHF.

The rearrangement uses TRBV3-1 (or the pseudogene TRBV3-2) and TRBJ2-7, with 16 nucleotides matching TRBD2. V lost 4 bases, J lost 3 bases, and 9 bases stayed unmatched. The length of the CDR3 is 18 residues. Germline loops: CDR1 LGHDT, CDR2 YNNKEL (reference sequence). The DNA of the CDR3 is TGTGCCAGCAGCCTAGGGACTAGCGGGAGGGGTTTTCGCTACGAGCAGTACTTC. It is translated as CASSLGTSGRGFRYEQYF.

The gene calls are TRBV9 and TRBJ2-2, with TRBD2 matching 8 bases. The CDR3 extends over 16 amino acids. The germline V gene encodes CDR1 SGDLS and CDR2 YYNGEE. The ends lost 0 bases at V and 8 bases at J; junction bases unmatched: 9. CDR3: CASSVASGGPWGELFF. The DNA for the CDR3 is TGTGCCAGCAGCGTAGCGTCGGGAGGGCCTTGGGGGGAGCTGTTTTTT.

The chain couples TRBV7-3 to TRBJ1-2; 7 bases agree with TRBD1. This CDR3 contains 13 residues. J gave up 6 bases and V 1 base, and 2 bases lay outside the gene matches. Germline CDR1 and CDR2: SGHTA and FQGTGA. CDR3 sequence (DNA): TGTGCCAGCAGCTTAAACAGGGGAGATGGCTACACCTTC. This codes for CASSLNRGDGYTF.

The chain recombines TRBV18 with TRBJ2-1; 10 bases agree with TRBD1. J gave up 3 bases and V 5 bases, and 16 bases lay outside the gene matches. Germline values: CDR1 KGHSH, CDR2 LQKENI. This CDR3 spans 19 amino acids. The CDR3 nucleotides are TGTGCCAGCTCATCAGTCAGGACAGGGGGGGCAGGAGGCTACAATGAGCAGTTCTTC. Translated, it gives CASSSVRTGGAGGYNEQFF.

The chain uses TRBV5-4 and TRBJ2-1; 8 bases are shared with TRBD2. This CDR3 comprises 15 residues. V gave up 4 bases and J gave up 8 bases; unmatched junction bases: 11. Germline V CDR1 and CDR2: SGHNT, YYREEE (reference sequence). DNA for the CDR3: TGTGCCAGCAGCCCGGGGGGGGCCATAGGGGATGAGCAGTTCTTC. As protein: CASSPGGAIGDEQFF. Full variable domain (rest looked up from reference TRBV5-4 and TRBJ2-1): ETGVTQSPTHLIKTRGQQVTLRCSSQSGHNTVSWYQQALGQGPQFIFQYYREEENGRGNFPPRFSGLQFPNYSSELNVNALELDDSALYLCASSPGGAIGDEQFFGPGTRLTVL.

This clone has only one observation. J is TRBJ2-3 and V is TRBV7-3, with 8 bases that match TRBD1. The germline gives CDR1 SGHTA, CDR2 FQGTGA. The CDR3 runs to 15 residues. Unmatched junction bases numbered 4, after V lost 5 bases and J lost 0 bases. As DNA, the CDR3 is TGTGCCAGCAGCACTCGGACAGGGAGCACAGATACGCAGTATTTT. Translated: CASSTRTGSTDTQYF.

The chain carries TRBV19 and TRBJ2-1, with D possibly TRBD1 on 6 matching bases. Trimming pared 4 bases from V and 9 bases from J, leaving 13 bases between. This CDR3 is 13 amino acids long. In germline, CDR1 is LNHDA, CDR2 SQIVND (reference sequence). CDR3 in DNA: TGTGCCAGTAGTACCAACAGGGCGGGTGAGCAGTTCTTC. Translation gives CASSTNRAGEQFF. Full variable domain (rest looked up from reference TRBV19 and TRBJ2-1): DGGITQSPKYLFRKEGQNVTLSCEQNLNHDAMYWYRQDPGQGLRLIYYSQIVNDFQKGDIAEGYSVSREKKESFPLTVTSAQKNPTAFYLCASSTNRAGEQFFGPGTRLTVL.

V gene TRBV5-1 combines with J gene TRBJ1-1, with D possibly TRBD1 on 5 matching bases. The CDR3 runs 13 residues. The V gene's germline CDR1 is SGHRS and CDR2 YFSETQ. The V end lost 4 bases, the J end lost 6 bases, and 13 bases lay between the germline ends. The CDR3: CASSQNRGSEAFF. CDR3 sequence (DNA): TGCGCCAGCAGCCAAAATAGGGGATCTGAAGCTTTCTTT.